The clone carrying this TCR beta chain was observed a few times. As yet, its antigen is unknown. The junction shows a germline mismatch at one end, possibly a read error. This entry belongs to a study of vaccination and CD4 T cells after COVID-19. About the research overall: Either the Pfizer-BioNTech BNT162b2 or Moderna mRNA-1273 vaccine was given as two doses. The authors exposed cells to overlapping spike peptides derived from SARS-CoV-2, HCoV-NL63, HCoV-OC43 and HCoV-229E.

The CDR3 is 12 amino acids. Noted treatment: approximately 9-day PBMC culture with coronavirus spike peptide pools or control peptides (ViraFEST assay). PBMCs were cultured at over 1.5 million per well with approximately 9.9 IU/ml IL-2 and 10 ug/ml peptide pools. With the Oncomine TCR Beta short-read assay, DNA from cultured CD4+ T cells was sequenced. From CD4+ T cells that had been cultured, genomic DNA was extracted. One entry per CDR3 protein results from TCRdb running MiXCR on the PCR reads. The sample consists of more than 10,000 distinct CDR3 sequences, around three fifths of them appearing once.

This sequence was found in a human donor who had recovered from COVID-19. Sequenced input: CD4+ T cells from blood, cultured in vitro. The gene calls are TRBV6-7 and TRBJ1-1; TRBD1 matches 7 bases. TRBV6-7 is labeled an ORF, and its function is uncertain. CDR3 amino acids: CTGVGNNTEAFF. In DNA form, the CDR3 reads TGCACAGGGGTGGGCAATAACACTGAAGCTTTCTTT.